This T cell receptor (beta chain) was retrieved from a study of human T cells and chemical hapten exposure. Study in general: Upper-back patch tests with 0.01% DPC were read at 6 days.

As concerns this clonotype: What it recognizes is unknown.

The study, taken as a whole, reports: TCRs at high frequency, those above 1 in 1000, did not change with DPC sensitization.

The CDR3 is made up of 12 amino acids. Between the trimmed V and J ends, which lost 8 bases and 8 bases, there was a span of 13 bases. Per germline, CDR1 SGHAT and CDR2 FQNNGV. Time point here: patch test 1, 2 weeks after DPC sensitization. Noted treatment: therapeutic diphenylcyclopropenone sensitization with weekly scalp DPC. Ahead of each patch test application, blood was drawn. A single record per CDR3 protein comes from TCRdb applying MiXCR to the RACE reads. The table records approximately 82,000 distinct CDR3 sequences, roughly 10% of them present only once. The chain carries TRBV11-2 and TRBJ2-1; D is perhaps TRBD2 (7 bases). Here the sequenced sample was whole blood, taken in connection with sensitization to the hapten diphenylcyclopropenone (DPC). The source is a man aged 35 to 55 with alopecia areata. Some clones in this sample may be carry-over from other donors' samples. CDR3 DNA sequence: TGTGCCAGCTGGGGGGGGGGGCATGAGCAGTTCTTC. Translation: CASWGGGHEQFF.